This T cell receptor beta chain was observed in a study of cytomegalovirus exposure and HLA in healthy donors. CDR1 is LNHDA, CDR2 SQIVND, per germline (reference sequence). V was pared by 5 bases and J by 2 bases, with 7 bases of the junction left unmatched. This CDR3 region has 17 residues. The PCR used 60 Vbeta and 13 Jbeta primers. Some clones are missing from TCRdb's copy, which holds only in-frame ones; the method was immunoSEQ multiplex PCR. The table lists about 180,000 clones, 77% of them singletons. This chain joins TRBV19 and TRBJ2-5; 14 nucleotides line up with TRBD2. The sample taken for sequencing was PBMCs. The sequence was obtained from a woman aged 55-69 years in good health and CMV-seropositive. Here the CDR3 DNA reads TGTGCCAGTAGTCTCGGGACTAGCGGGAGTCGACAAGAGACCCAGTACTTC. This gives the protein CASSLGTSGSRQETQYF. The whole variable domain, remainder taken from reference TRBV19 and TRBJ2-5, is DGGITQSPKYLFRKEGQNVTLSCEQNLNHDAMYWYRQDPGQGLRLIYYSQIVNDFQKGDIAEGYSVSREKKESFPLTVTSAQKNPTAFYLCASSLGTSGSRQETQYFGPGTRLLVL.